The 23 T cell receptor beta chains listed next were all sequenced from one sample in a study of shared clonotypes between healthy human individuals. Some clones are missing from TCRdb's copy, which holds only in-frame ones; the method was immunoSEQ multiplex PCR. The table records about 1.5 million clones, under 99% of them present only once. The sequenced sample was naive CD4+ T cells sorted from blood. Subset denoted: CD45RA+ positively selected. These receptor sequences come from a man aged 25-40 years in good health.

The chain uses TRBV6-1 and TRBJ1-3, with D unclear. V was pared by 3 bases and J by 2 bases, with 8 bases between. This CDR3 spans 14 amino acids. Germline values: CDR1 MNHNS, CDR2 SASEGT. The CDR3 region has the DNA TGTGCCAGCAGTGAGTGGGTCGCTGGAAACACCATATATTTT. Translating gives CASSEWVAGNTIYF.

The chain uses TRBV5-5 and TRBJ2-1; D gene ambiguous. This CDR3 is 12 amino acids long. CDR1 is SGHKS, CDR2 YYEKEE, per germline (reference sequence). Trimming took off 7 bases at V and 8 bases at J, with 13 bases between the two ends. CDR3 in amino acids: CASGNLVHEQFF. CDR3 bases: TGTGCCAGCGGCAACCTAGTCCATGAGCAGTTCTTC.

The chain combines TRBV4-2 with TRBJ2-1, with 10 bases identical to TRBD2. The CDR3 is made up of 15 amino acids. V was pared by 5 bases and J by 6 bases, with 7 bases of the junction left unmatched. The germline CDR1 and CDR2 sequences are LGHNA and YNFKEQ. CDR3 nucleotides: TGTGCCAGCAGCTCTCTAGCGGGAGACCCCAATGAGCAGTTCTTC. Amino acid sequence: CASSSLAGDPNEQFF.

The rearrangement links TRBV2 to TRBJ2-5, with TRBD1 as a possible D gene (6 bases). The CDR3 contains 14 residues. Deletions cut 11 bases from V and 0 bases from J, with 16 bases between. Germline V gives CDR1 SNHLY, CDR2 FYNNEI. The CDR3 DNA reads TGTGCCGGCAAACTTGACAGGAACCAAGAGACCCAGTACTTC. It is translated as CAGKLDRNQETQYF. Full variable domain (remainder filled in from reference TRBV2 and TRBJ2-5): EPEVTQTPSHQVTQMGQEVILRCVPISNHLYFYWYRQILGQKVEFLVSFYNNEISEKSEIFDDQFSVERPDGSNFTLKIRSTKLEDSAMYFCAGKLDRNQETQYFGPGTRLLVL.

CDR3 nucleotide sequence: TGCAGAGGAAACAGGGATGAGCAGTACTTC. Residues: CRGNRDEQYF. The chain uses TRBV20-1 and TRBJ2-7, with D possibly matching TRBD1 (6 bases). CDR1 is DFQATT, CDR2 SNEGSKA, per germline (reference sequence). This CDR3 spans 10 amino acids.

The chain links TRBV28 to TRBJ1-1; D is uncertain. The V and J ends lost 6 bases and 7 bases respectively, with 18 bases between them. Germline CDR1 reads MDHEN; CDR2 reads SYDVKM. This CDR3 comprises 14 residues. CDR3 amino acids: CASRPWAVLGEAFF. CDR3 in DNA: TGTGCCAGCAGGCCCTGGGCTGTGCTAGGTGAAGCTTTCTTT.

This sequence joins TRBV28 and TRBJ1-1; D is unresolved. CDR1 and CDR2 (germline): MDHEN, SYDVKM. This CDR3 is built from 13 residues. V shed 3 bases and J shed 4 bases, with 9 bases lying between them. The CDR3, as DNA: TGTGCCAGCAGTTTGTCGGGGAGCACTGAAGCTTTCTTT. Protein: CASSLSGSTEAFF.

This CDR3 is CASSLGILEADYGYTF. In DNA form, the CDR3 reads TGCGCCAGCAGCTTGGGGATTCTGGAAGCGGACTATGGCTACACCTTC. The rearrangement joins TRBV5-1 to TRBJ1-2; no reliable D call. V lost 0 bases, J lost 3 bases, and 15 bases lay in between. CDR3 length: 16 amino acids. Germline lookup yields CDR1 SGHRS and CDR2 YFSETQ.

The CDR3 loop reads CASSRQGQETQYF. DNA of the CDR3: TGTGCCAGCAGTAGACAGGGCCAAGAGACCCAGTACTTC. The chain has TRBV6-1 and TRBJ2-5; 7 bases agree with TRBD1. Trimming took 5 bases from V and 1 from J; bases not matched to a gene: 1. This CDR3 comprises 13 residues. Germline V gene lookup returns CDR1 MNHNS and CDR2 SASEGT.

The chain carries TRBV19 and TRBJ2-7; tentatively, D is TRBD1 (6 bases). Germline V CDR1 and CDR2: LNHDA, SQIVND (reference sequence). Trimming cost V 4 bases and J 7 bases, with 17 bases left between them. The CDR3 is 14 residues long. DNA for the CDR3: TGTGCCAGTAGTACGACAGGTTTAAAGTGGGAGCAGTACTTC. It is translated as CASSTTGLKWEQYF.

V is TRBV2 and J is TRBJ1-5; D is ambiguous. The CDR3 has 13 amino acids. The V and J ends lost 1 base and 11 bases respectively, with 12 bases between them. Germline lookup yields CDR1 SNHLY and CDR2 FYNNEI. The CDR3 DNA follows: TGTGCCAGCAGTGAAGAATCGAGGGCGGCCCAGCATTTT. This gives the protein CASSEESRAAQHF.

This clone was observed a single time. The V and J genes are TRBV19 and TRBJ2-7; TRBD1 matches at 9 bases. Germline CDR1 reads LNHDA; CDR2 reads SQIVND (reference sequence). Trimming cost V 5 bases and J 6 bases; bases outside gene matches: 17. The length of the CDR3 is 17 residues. The DNA for the CDR3 is TGTGCCAGTAGTCCTTATGATGCCGGACAGGGGAGATTCGAGCAGTACTTC. It codes for CASSPYDAGQGRFEQYF.

This chain uses TRBV7-9 with TRBJ1-2; D is uncertain. The CDR3 has 14 residues. V gave up 1 base and J gave up 1 base, with 7 bases separating them. CDR1 is SEHNR, CDR2 FQNEAQ, per germline (reference sequence). The CDR3, as DNA: TGTGCCAGCAGCTTAGTGCAGGATAACTATGGCTACACCTTC. The encoded protein is CASSLVQDNYGYTF.

V usage is TRBV14 and J usage is TRBJ2-7; D is uncertain. This CDR3 region has 15 residues. CDR1 is SGHDN and CDR2 is FVKESK in the germline V gene. The germline V and J ends were trimmed by 2 bases and 1 base, with 12 bases remaining between them. Here the CDR3 reads CASSQMGHGSYEQYF. The DNA for the CDR3 is TGTGCCAGCAGCCAAATGGGTCACGGATCCTACGAGCAGTACTTC.

The sample holds one count of this clone. The rearrangement joins TRBV28 to TRBJ1-4, with a weak D call TRBD1 (5 bases). The CDR3 extends over 16 amino acids. V lost 2 bases and J lost 8, with 18 bases in between. The germline CDR1 and CDR2 sequences are MDHEN and SYDVKM. CDR3 residues: CASSLPRSQGEEKLFF. The CDR3 coding sequence is TGTGCCAGCAGTTTACCCCGTAGCCAGGGCGAAGAAAAACTGTTTTTT.

The rearrangement uses TRBV4-2 and TRBJ2-5, with D possibly being TRBD1 (5 bases). The CDR3 spans 14 residues. V was cut by 1 base and J by 1 base, with 7 bases left in between. Germline loops: CDR1 LGHNA, CDR2 YNFKEQ. CDR3 region: CASSQGDSQETQYF. CDR3 DNA sequence: TGTGCCAGCAGCCAAGGAGACAGCCAAGAGACCCAGTACTTC.

This chain connects TRBV25-1 to TRBJ2-2, with TRBD2 identical over 7 bases. Germline values: CDR1 MGHDK, CDR2 SYGVNS. V lost 2 bases and J lost 0; bases outside the gene matches: 3. CDR3 length equals 16 residues. DNA for the CDR3: TGTGCCAGCAGTGAAGGGCTAGCGGCGAACACCGGGGAGCTGTTTTTT. It specifies CASSEGLAANTGELFF. Complete variable domain (other parts from reference TRBV25-1 and TRBJ2-2): EADIYQTPRYLVIGTGKKITLECSQTMGHDKMYWYQQDPGMELHLIHYSYGVNSTEKGDLSSESTVSRIRTEHFPLTLESARPSHTSQYLCASSEGLAANTGELFFGEGSRLTVL.

The rearrangement links TRBV6-1 to TRBJ1-4, with D uncertain. Germline V CDR1 and CDR2: MNHNS, SASEGT. V lost 0 bases, J lost 3 bases, and 11 bases lay in between. The CDR3 contains 16 residues. This CDR3 reads CASSEALGIPNEKLFF. The CDR3 coding sequence is TGTGCCAGCAGTGAAGCGCTGGGGATTCCTAATGAAAAACTGTTTTTT.

The chain carries TRBV9 and TRBJ2-1; D remains ambiguous. The CDR3 loop spans 15 amino acids. With 0 bases removed from V and 9 bases from J, the gap between germline ends came to 16 bases. CDR1 and CDR2 (germline): SGDLS, YYNGEE. The chain's CDR3 is CASSVDSTPNGEQFF. CDR3 coding DNA: TGTGCCAGCAGCGTAGATTCGACCCCGAATGGTGAGCAGTTCTTC. The whole variable domain, filled in from reference TRBV9 and TRBJ2-1, reads DSGVTQTPKHLITATGQRVTLRCSPRSGDLSVYWYQQSLDQGLQFLIQYYNGEERAKGNILERFSAQQFPDLHSELNLSSLELGDSALYFCASSVDSTPNGEQFFGPGTRLTVL.

This clone was seen a single time. CDR3 sequence: CASSPGRTSNQPQHF. The CDR3 DNA sequence: TGTGCCAGTAGCCCCGGACGGACTAGCAATCAGCCCCAGCATTTT. This rearrangement joins TRBV19 to TRBJ1-5; D remains ambiguous. Looked up from germline, CDR1 is LNHDA and CDR2 is SQIVND (reference sequence). Trimming left V 6 bases short and J 0 bases short, with 12 bases between. This CDR3 region has 15 residues.

The V and J genes are TRBV10-2 and TRBJ2-5; D not resolved. CDR3 length: 14 residues. Germline lookup yields CDR1 WSHSY and CDR2 SAAADI. V was pared by 6 bases and J by 2 bases, with 13 bases between. The CDR3 bases are TGCGCCAGCAGGATGGCTAGTTTTCAAGAGACCCAGTACTTC. Encoded protein: CASRMASFQETQYF.

V and J are TRBV29-1 and TRBJ2-7; no clear D gene. Germline CDR1 reads SQVTM; CDR2 reads ANQGSEA. V was cut by 6 bases and J by 3 bases, with 15 bases left in between. This CDR3 comprises 13 residues. CDR3 in amino acids: CSVTRAANYEQYF. The CDR3 DNA sequence: TGCAGCGTCACCCGGGCTGCAAACTACGAGCAGTACTTC.

The rearrangement uses TRBV15 and TRBJ1-1; D perhaps matches TRBD1 (5 bases). V shed 0 bases and J shed 10 bases, with 12 bases lying between them. The CDR3 has 13 amino acids. Germline V lookup: CDR1 LNHNV, CDR2 YYDKDF (reference sequence). CDR3 sequence reads: CATSRDLSRGAFF. The CDR3 DNA reads as TGTGCCACCAGCAGAGATCTTTCTAGGGGAGCTTTCTTT.